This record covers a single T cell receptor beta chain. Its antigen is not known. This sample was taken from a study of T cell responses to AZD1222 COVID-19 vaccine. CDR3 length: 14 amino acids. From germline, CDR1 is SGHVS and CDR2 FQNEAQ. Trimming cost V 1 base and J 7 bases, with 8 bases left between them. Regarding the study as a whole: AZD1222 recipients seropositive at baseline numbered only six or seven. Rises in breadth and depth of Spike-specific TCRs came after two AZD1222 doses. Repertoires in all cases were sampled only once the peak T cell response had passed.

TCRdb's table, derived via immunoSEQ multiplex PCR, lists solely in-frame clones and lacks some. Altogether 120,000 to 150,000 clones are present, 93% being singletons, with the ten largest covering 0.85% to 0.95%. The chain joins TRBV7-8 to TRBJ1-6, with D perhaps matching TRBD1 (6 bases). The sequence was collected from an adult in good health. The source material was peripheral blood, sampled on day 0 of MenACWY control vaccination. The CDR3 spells CASSLVQGNSPLHF. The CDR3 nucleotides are TGTGCCAGCAGCTTAGTCCAGGGGAATTCACCCCTCCACTTT.